This T cell receptor (beta chain) was profiled in a study of cytomegalovirus exposure and HLA in healthy donors. Study-wide results and limits: Among TCR beta chains, those listed as cytomegalovirus-associated numbered 164. The study found most TCR sequences rare, yet found some public TCRs in many donors. The classifier, whose performance was assessed in both the original and validation cohorts, reportedly diagnosed cytomegalovirus status with high specificity and sensitivity.

The CDR3 is made up of 16 amino acids. The V and J ends lost 5 bases and 1 base respectively, with 12 bases between them. In germline, CDR1 is SGHAT, CDR2 FQNNGV. The approximately 120-subject validation cohort, separate from the approximately 670-subject first cohort, included the donors. Generated by immunoSEQ multiplex PCR, the TCRdb table keeps only in-frame clones and is missing some. The sample shows 90,000 to 150,000 clones, approximately 90% of them seen only once. A remark on this clone: The antigen is unknown.

The V and J genes are TRBV11-2 and TRBJ2-6; D not certain. This sequence originates from a man between 18 and 35 years old in good health and CMV-seropositive. Sequencing input: PBMCs. The CDR3 DNA is TGTGCCAGCAGCCCCGCGCGGCAGTCTGGGGCCAACGTCCTGACTTTC. Encoded protein: CASSPARQSGANVLTF.